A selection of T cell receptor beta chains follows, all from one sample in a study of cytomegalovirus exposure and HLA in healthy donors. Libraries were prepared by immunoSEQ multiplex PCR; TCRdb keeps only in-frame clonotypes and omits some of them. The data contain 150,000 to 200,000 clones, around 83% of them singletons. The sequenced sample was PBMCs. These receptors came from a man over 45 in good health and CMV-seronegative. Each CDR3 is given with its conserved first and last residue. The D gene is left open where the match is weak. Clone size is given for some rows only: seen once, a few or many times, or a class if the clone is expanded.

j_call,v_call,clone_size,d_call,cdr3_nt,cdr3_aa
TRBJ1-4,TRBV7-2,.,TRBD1,TGTGCCAGCAGCTCCCCAGCAGAGGGACAGGGAAAGGAAAAACTGTTTTTT,CASSSPAEGQGKEKLFF
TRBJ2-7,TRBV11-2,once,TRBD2,TGTGCCAGCAGCCCACGACTAGCGGGGTTGGACGAGCAGTACTTC,CASSPRLAGLDEQYF
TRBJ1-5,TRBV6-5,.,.,TGTGCCAGCACTAAACAGGGCAATCAGCCCCAGCATTTT,CASTKQGNQPQHF
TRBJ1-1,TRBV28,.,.,TGTGCCAGCAGTTTATTTGTGGGGGGGGCTTTCTTT,CASSLFVGGAFF
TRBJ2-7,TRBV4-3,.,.,TGCGCCAGCAGCCAAGGGGGCAGGGGCTGGGGTGAGCAGTACTTC,CASSQGGRGWGEQYF
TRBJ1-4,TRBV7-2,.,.,TGTGCCAGCAGCTTAGTAGGGGAAGGAAAACTGTTTTTT,CASSLVGEGKLFF
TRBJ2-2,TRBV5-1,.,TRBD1,TGCGCCAGCAGCTGGGGACAGGGGCGAGACGGGGAGCTGTTTTTT,CASSWGQGRDGELFF
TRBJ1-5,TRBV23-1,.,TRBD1,TGCGCCAGCAGTCACCTAGGACAGGCTCAGCCCCAGCATTTT,CASSHLGQAQPQHF
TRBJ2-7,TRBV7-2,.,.,TGTGCCAGCAGCTTAGTAGGACAAGGACCCTACGAGCAGTACTTC,CASSLVGQGPYEQYF
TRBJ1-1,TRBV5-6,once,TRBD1,TGTGCCAGCAGCTGGGGGGACAGGAACACTGAAGCTTTCTTT,CASSWGDRNTEAFF
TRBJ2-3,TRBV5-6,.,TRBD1,TGTGCCAGCAGCATTGACAGGGTCGCCACAGATACGCAGTATTTT,CASSIDRVATDTQYF
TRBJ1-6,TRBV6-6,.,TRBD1,TGTGCCAGCCTCCGGGACAGGGGGCGAAATTCACCCCTCCACTTT,CASLRDRGRNSPLHF
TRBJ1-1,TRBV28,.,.,TGTGCCAGCAGCCAATCGGGGGTGAAAGCTTTCTTT,CASSQSGVKAFF
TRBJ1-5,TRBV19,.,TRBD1,TGTGCCAGTAGTACCGGGACAGGGAACGGTCAGCCCCAGCATTTT,CASSTGTGNGQPQHF
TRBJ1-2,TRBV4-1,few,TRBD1,TGCGCCAGCAGCCAAGGTCCGGGACAGCTTAACTATGGCTACACCTTC,CASSQGPGQLNYGYTF
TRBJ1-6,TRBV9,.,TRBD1,TGTGCCAGCAGCGTGACAGGGGGTAATTCACCCCTCCACTTT,CASSVTGGNSPLHF
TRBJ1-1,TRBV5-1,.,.,TGCGCCAGCAGCTTGAATCCAGGGATGAACACTGAAGCTTTCTTT,CASSLNPGMNTEAFF
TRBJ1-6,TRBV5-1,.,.,TGCGCCAGCAGCTTGGGGGGGGGCCGCGTAAGCTCCTATAATTCACCCCTCCACTTT,CASSLGGGRVSSYNSPLHF
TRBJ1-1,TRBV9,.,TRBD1,TGTGCCAGCAGCAACGACAGGGCGAACACTGAAGCTTTCTTT,CASSNDRANTEAFF
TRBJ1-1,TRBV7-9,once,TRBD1,TGTGCCAGCAGCTTAGGTGGATACAGGGGCCGGGTCACTGAAGCTTTCTTT,CASSLGGYRGRVTEAFF
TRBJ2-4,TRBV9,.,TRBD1,TGTGCCAGCAGCGTAACATCCGGGACAGGGGGCAGCATTCAGTACTTC,CASSVTSGTGGSIQYF
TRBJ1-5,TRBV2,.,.,TGTGCCAGCAGTGAAAGAATAGGGGTGGATCAGCCCCAGCATTTT,CASSERIGVDQPQHF
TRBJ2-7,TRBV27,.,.,TGTGCCAGCAGTGCCAGCGGGTCGCGGTACGAGCAGTACTTC,CASSASGSRYEQYF
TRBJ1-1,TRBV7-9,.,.,TGTGCCAGCAGCTTAGGCGGAGGGTTGAACACTGAAGCTTTCTTT,CASSLGGGLNTEAFF
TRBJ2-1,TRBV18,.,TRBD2,TGTGCCAGCTCACGGACTAGCGGGGGTTACAATGAGCAGTTCTTC,CASSRTSGGYNEQFF
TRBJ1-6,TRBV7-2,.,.,TGTGCCAGCAGCTTTAGAGGGCTCCAAGACTCCTATAATTCACCCCTCCACTTT,CASSFRGLQDSYNSPLHF